The 26 T cell receptor beta chains given below trace back to one sample, sequenced in a study of T cells expressing NK-cell markers. TCRdb reanalyzed the 5' RACE reads and collapses them to one entry per CDR3 protein, without DNA. Its listing shows 120,000 to 150,000 distinct CDR3 sequences. Sequenced sample: blood T cells: a sorted CD56 or NKG2C T cell subset, CD4+ or CD8+ T cells, or bulk PBMC T cells (not recorded which). The receptors were sampled from a man between 18 and 35 years old in good health.

J is TRBJ2-7 and V is TRBV4-3. The CDR3 contains 11 residues. Germline assignment: CDR1 LGHNA and CDR2 YSLEER. The CDR3 spells CASSRWKEQYF.

The chain employs TRBV11-2 and TRBJ2-1. Per the germline V gene, CDR1 is SGHAT and CDR2 is FQNNGV. The CDR3 extends over 18 amino acids. The CDR3 spells CASSLVPTAESSYNEQFF.

The rearrangement joins TRBV12-3 or TRBV12-4 to TRBJ1-3; checking the TCRdb D call of TRBD1 is not possible without DNA. CDR3 length: 19 residues. The CDR3 sequence is CASSLAGTVSISPGNTIYF.

The V call is TRBV20-1, the J call TRBJ1-5. CDR1 DFQATT and CDR2 SNEGSKA come from the germline V gene (reference sequence). CDR3 length: 15 residues. This chain's CDR3 is CSANDGRESNQPQHF.

The chain recombines TRBV9 with TRBJ2-1. The CDR3 runs 16 residues. Germline CDR1 is SGDLS and CDR2 is YYNGEE. This CDR3 reads CASSVVGGSSYNEQFF. Filled out from reference TRBV9 and TRBJ2-1, the complete variable domain reads DSGVTQTPKHLITATGQRVTLRCSPRSGDLSVYWYQQSLDQGLQFLIQYYNGEERAKGNILERFSAQQFPDLHSELNLSSLELGDSALYFCASSVVGGSSYNEQFFGPGTRLTVL.

The rearrangement links TRBV27 to TRBJ2-2; checking the TCRdb D call of TRBD1 is not possible without DNA. Germline loops: CDR1 MNHEY, CDR2 SMNVEV (reference sequence). This CDR3 has 16 residues. This CDR3 is CASSTFGGLNTGELFF.

V gene TRBV29-1 combines with J gene TRBJ2-3; as DNA is missing, the TRBD1 call by TCRdb cannot be tested. Germline assignment: CDR1 SQVTM and CDR2 ANQGSEA. The CDR3 has 15 amino acids. The CDR3 sequence is CSGDRGGSLTDTQYF.

The J gene is TRBJ2-1, the V gene TRBV20-1; TCRdb returns TRBD2, unconfirmable since there is no DNA. CDR1 and CDR2 from the germline V gene are DFQATT and SNEGSKA (reference sequence). The length of the CDR3 is 18 residues. The CDR3 loop reads CSAREGLAGYSSYNEQFF.

The chain links TRBV12-3 or TRBV12-4 to TRBJ1-1. The CDR3 has 13 residues. CDR3 amino acids: CASSPSQVFEAFF.

V is TRBV10-3 and J is TRBJ2-1; TCRdb's assignment of TRBD1 cannot be checked, as there is no DNA. CDR1 and CDR2 (germline): ENHRY, SYGVKD. CDR3 size: 15 residues. This CDR3 reads CAISESTSGGNEQFF.

This chain connects TRBV29-1 to TRBJ2-1. The CDR3 is 11 amino acids. Germline V CDR1 and CDR2: SQVTM, ANQGSEA. The CDR3 protein is CSVGDTPEQFF.

This chain joins TRBV20-1 and TRBJ2-5; the TRBD1 assignment by TCRdb is unverifiable without DNA. Per germline, CDR1 DFQATT and CDR2 SNEGSKA (reference sequence). This CDR3 has 17 amino acids. The CDR3 loop reads CSARDQISQGTFGGQYF.

The gene calls are TRBV7-2 and TRBJ1-2; there is no DNA to check the TCRdb D call of TRBD1. Germline CDR1 SGHTA, CDR2 FQGNSA. CDR3 length equals 16 residues. The CDR3 sequence: CASSFLGQEPNYGYTF.

The chain has TRBV5-1 and TRBJ2-2; the D call of TRBD2 rests on TCRdb alone, since no DNA is present to check it. The CDR3 runs to 16 residues. Germline CDR1 is SGHRS and CDR2 is YFSETQ. The chain's CDR3 is CASSPGTSGISGELFF.

The J gene is TRBJ1-1, the V gene TRBV21-1. TRBV21-1 has pseudogene status. This CDR3 is 18 amino acids long. The CDR3 region is CASSKESGGPTPNTEAFF.

The gene calls are TRBV20-1 and TRBJ2-2; TCRdb's D gene call, TRBD2, goes unchecked for lack of DNA. CDR3 length equals 16 residues. CDR1 is DFQATT and CDR2 is SNEGSKA in the germline V gene (reference sequence). The CDR3 spells CSARDQAGGPTGELFF.

This sequence joins TRBV3-1 and TRBJ2-1. Germline loops: CDR1 LGHDT, CDR2 YNNKEL (reference sequence). CDR3 length: 14 residues. CDR3 residues: CASSQDYGDNEQFF.

The chain joins TRBV12-3 or TRBV12-4 to TRBJ2-1; TCRdb indicates TRBD2, and absent DNA this call remains unverified. The CDR3 is 13 residues long. CDR3 sequence: CATSGGSYNEQFF.

The chain links TRBV29-1 to TRBJ2-2; TCRdb names TRBD1, which stays unverified in the absence of DNA. Per germline, CDR1 SQVTM and CDR2 ANQGSEA. The CDR3 covers 17 residues. CDR3 loop: CSVESPGTGGDTGELFF.

The J gene is TRBJ2-4, the V gene TRBV1; TCRdb's D gene call, TRBD2, goes unchecked for lack of DNA. TRBV1 is a pseudogene. The CDR3 is 18 residues long. The CDR3 protein is CTSSPRYQTLAGVYIQYF.

The V call is TRBV4-1, the J call TRBJ1-3. This CDR3 is built from 16 residues. Per germline, CDR1 MGHRA and CDR2 YSYEKL. The CDR3 reads CASSHLDMDSGNTIYF.

The V call is TRBV12-3 or TRBV12-4, the J call TRBJ2-3; the D gene TCRdb calls, TRBD1, cannot be checked with no DNA. The CDR3 runs 14 residues. The CDR3 sequence: CASRPGQGPDTQYF.

This chain uses TRBV14 with TRBJ2-1. The CDR3 contains 17 residues. Germline-derived CDR1 and CDR2 are SGHDN and FVKESK. The CDR3 sequence: CASSQDLSHTGRNEQFF.

This sequence joins TRBV27 and TRBJ2-1; TCRdb's assignment of TRBD2 cannot be checked, as there is no DNA. Germline V gene lookup returns CDR1 MNHEY and CDR2 SMNVEV (reference sequence). The CDR3 has 15 residues. CDR3 in amino acids: CASSLILAGRDEQFF.

The chain is built from TRBV7-9 and TRBJ2-1; the D call of TRBD1 rests on TCRdb alone, since no DNA is present to check it. Germline-derived CDR1 and CDR2 are SEHNR and FQNEAQ (reference sequence). The CDR3 runs to 12 residues. The CDR3 loop is CASSRGYNEQFF.

J is TRBJ2-5 and V is TRBV7-2; the D call from TCRdb, TRBD1, cannot be confirmed without DNA. This CDR3 spans 15 amino acids. Per germline, CDR1 SGHTA and CDR2 FQGNSA. CDR3 protein: CASSLGGGNQETQYF.